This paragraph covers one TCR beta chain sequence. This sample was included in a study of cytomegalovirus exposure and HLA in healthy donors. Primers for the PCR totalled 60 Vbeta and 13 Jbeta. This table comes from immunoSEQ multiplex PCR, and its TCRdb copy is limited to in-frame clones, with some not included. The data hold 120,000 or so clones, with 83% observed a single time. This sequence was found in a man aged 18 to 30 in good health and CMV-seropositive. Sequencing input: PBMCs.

The CDR3 nucleotides read TGCGCCAGCAGCCAAGGGACAGGGGATAGGACTGAAGCTTTCTTT. This codes for CASSQGTGDRTEAFF. The chain is built from TRBV4-1 and TRBJ1-1; 9 bases are shared with TRBD1. Per the germline V gene, CDR1 is MGHRA and CDR2 is YSYEKL. The CDR3 sequence is 15 residues long. V shed 1 base, J shed 5 bases, and the junction held 5 bases outside the gene matches.